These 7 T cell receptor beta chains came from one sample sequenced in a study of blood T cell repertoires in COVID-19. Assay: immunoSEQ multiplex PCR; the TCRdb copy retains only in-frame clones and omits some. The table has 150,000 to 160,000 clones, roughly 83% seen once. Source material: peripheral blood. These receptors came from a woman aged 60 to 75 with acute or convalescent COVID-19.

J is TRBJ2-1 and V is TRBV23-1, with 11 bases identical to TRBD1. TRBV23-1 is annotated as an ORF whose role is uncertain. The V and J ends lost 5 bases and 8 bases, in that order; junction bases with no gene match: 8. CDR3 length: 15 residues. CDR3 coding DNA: TGCGCCAGCAGTGGCGGGACAGGGGGTGTAGATGAGCAGTTCTTC. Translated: CASSGGTGGVDEQFF.

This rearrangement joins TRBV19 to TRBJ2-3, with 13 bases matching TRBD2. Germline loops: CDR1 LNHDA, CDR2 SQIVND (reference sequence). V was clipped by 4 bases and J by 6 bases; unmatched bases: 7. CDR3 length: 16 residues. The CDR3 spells CASSTLAGGRLDTQYF. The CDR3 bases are TGTGCCAGTAGTACACTAGCGGGGGGGCGTCTGGATACGCAGTATTTT.

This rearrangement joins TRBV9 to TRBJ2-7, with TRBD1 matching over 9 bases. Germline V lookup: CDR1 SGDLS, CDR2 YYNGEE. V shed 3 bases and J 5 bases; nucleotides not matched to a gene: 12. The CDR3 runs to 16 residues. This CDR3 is CASSETPGQGTHEQYF. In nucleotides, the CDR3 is TGTGCCAGCAGCGAGACTCCGGGACAGGGAACCCACGAGCAGTACTTC. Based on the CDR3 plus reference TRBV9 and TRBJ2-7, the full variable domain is DSGVTQTPKHLITATGQRVTLRCSPRSGDLSVYWYQQSLDQGLQFLIQYYNGEERAKGNILERFSAQQFPDLHSELNLSSLELGDSALYFCASSETPGQGTHEQYFGPGTRLTVT.

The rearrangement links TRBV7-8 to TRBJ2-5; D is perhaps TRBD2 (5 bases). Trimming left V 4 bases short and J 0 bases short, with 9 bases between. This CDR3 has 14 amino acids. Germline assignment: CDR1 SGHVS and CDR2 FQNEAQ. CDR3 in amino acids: CASSSLGNQETQYF. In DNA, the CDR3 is TGTGCCAGCAGCTCCCTCGGGAACCAAGAGACCCAGTACTTC.

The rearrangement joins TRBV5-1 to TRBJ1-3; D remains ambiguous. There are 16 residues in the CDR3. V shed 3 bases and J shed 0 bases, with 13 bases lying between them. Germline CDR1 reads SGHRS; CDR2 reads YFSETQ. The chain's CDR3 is CASSWSPGYSGNTIYF. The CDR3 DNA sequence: TGCGCCAGCAGCTGGTCCCCGGGGTACTCTGGAAACACCATATATTTT.

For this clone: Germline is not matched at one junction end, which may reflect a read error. The CDR3: CASSLSGNTEAFF. As DNA, the CDR3 is TGTGCTAGCAGCTTATCAGGAAATACTGAAGCTTTCTTT. This sequence joins TRBV7-7 and TRBJ1-1; D call uncertain. The CDR3 is made up of 13 amino acids. Germline CDR1 SSHAT, CDR2 FNYEAQ (reference sequence).

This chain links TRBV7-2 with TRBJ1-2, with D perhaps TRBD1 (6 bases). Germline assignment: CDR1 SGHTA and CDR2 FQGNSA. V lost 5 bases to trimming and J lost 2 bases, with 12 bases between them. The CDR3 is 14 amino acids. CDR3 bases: TGTGCCAGCAGCCACGAAACAGGGAACTATGGCTACACCTTC. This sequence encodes CASSHETGNYGYTF.